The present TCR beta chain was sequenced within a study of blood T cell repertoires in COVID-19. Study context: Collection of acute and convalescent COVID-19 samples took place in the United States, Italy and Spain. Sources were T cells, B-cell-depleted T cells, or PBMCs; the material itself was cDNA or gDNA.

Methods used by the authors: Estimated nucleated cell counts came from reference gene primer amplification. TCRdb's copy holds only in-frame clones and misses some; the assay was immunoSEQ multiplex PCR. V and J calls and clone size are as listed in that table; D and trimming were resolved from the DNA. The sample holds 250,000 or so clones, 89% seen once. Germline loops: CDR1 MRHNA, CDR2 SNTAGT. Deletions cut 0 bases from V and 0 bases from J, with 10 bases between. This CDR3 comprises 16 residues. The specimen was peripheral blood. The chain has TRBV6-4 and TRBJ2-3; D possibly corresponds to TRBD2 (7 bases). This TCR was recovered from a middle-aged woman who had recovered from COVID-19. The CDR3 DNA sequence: TGTGCCAGCAGTGACTCGAGGGGGGGGAGCACAGATACGCAGTATTTT. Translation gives CASSDSRGGSTDTQYF.